The 25 T cell receptor beta chains below come from one sample, sequenced in a study of monozygotic twins with cystic fibrosis. Data came from immunoSEQ multiplex PCR; TCRdb stores just in-frame clones and leaves some out. Altogether about 35,000 clones are present, approximately 70% being singletons, with the ten largest covering around 0.8%. The material sequenced was blood. These TCRs come from a girl aged 10-17 years with cystic fibrosis.

This chain links TRBV28 with TRBJ2-5; unclear D gene. The CDR3 is 13 residues long. Trimming removed 5 bases at V and 5 bases at J, with 12 bases between. CDR1 MDHEN and CDR2 SYDVKM come from the germline V gene. The CDR3 DNA follows: TGTGCCAGCAGTCCTCCCCAAGTGGAGACCCAGTACTTC. This encodes CASSPPQVETQYF.

V gene TRBV6-5 combines with J gene TRBJ2-5, with D tentatively TRBD1 (5 bases). CDR3 length: 14 residues. Trimming left V 3 bases short and J 2 bases short, with 10 bases between. Per the germline V gene, CDR1 is MNHEY and CDR2 is SVGAGI. The CDR3 sequence: CASSYSAGQETQYF. The CDR3 DNA follows: TGTGCCAGCAGTTATTCGGCAGGGCAAGAGACCCAGTACTTC.

The CDR3: CASSPGARPYEQYF. The CDR3, as DNA: TGTGCCAGCAGCCCGGGGGCGCGCCCCTACGAGCAGTACTTC. The chain joins TRBV7-9 to TRBJ2-7; the D gene could be TRBD1 or TRBD2 (6 bases each). Trimming took 5 bases from V and 2 from J, leaving 13 bases between them. CDR1 and CDR2 from the germline V gene are SEHNR and FQNEAQ (reference sequence). The CDR3 is 14 residues long.

The genes are TRBV23-1 and TRBJ2-7; TRBD1 is a possible D gene (6 bases). TRBV23-1 is classed as an ORF, of uncertain function. Deletions cut 7 bases from V and 5 bases from J, with 24 bases between. The CDR3 is 16 amino acids. CDR3: CASIRKGGFGGHEQYV. In DNA form, the CDR3 reads TGCGCCAGCATCCGAAAGGGTGGGTTTGGGGGCCACGAGCAGTACGTC.

This clone was found a few times. The V call is TRBV4-1, the J call TRBJ2-1, with D perhaps TRBD2 (5 bases). This CDR3 is built from 16 residues. The ends were cut back, 0 bases at V and 4 bases at J, with 13 bases in the middle. The germline V gene has CDR1 MGHRA and CDR2 YSYEKL. The CDR3 loop is CASSQDRLAAYNEQFF. DNA of the CDR3: TGCGCCAGCAGCCAAGATCGGCTAGCCGCGTACAATGAGCAGTTCTTC.

The chain is built from TRBV19 and TRBJ1-2; D gene uncertain. Trimming took off 6 bases at V and 2 bases at J, with 19 bases between the two ends. Germline V gives CDR1 LNHDA, CDR2 SQIVND (reference sequence). The CDR3 runs 16 residues. The CDR3 loop reads CASSLGRPFKNYGYTF. The CDR3 region has the DNA TGTGCCAGTAGCCTGGGAAGGCCATTCAAGAACTATGGCTACACCTTC.

This clone has just a few counts. This rearrangement joins TRBV2 to TRBJ2-7; 12 bases fit TRBD1. V dropped 6 bases and J dropped 4; count of bases not matched to a gene: 7. Per the germline V gene, CDR1 is SNHLY and CDR2 is FYNNEI. The CDR3 is 15 residues long. CDR3 DNA sequence: TGTGCCAGCAGAGCCGGGACAGGGGGCGGATACGAGCAGTACTTC. It encodes CASRAGTGGGYEQYF.

The chain uses TRBV7-2 and TRBJ2-3; D gene uncertain. The V gene's germline CDR1 is SGHTA and CDR2 FQGNSA. The CDR3 sequence is 14 residues long. V lost 7 bases and J 2 bases, leaving 13 bases between the germline ends. The CDR3 DNA sequence: TGTGCCAGCACGGTATCCGCACACACAGATACGCAGTATTTT. Amino acids: CASTVSAHTDTQYF.

To note about this clone: Germline and junction disagree at one end, which may indicate a read error. J is TRBJ2-1 and V is TRBV5-6, with D hard to call. In germline, CDR1 is SGHDT, CDR2 YYEEEE. The CDR3 runs 15 residues. CDR3 sequence reads: CASTLASTYYNEQFF. DNA for the CDR3: TGTGCCAGCACCTTGGCGAGTACCTACTACAATGAGCAGTTCTTC.

This clone was seen a handful of times. V and J are TRBV23-1 and TRBJ2-7; the D call may be TRBD1 or TRBD2 (5 bases each). TRBV23-1 is placed among ORFs of uncertain function. Trimming took 2 bases from V and 7 from J, leaving 21 bases between them. This CDR3 contains 16 residues. The CDR3 here is CASSQKRCRAREEQYF. CDR3 coding DNA: TGCGCCAGCAGTCAAAAGCGATGCAGGGCGAGGGAGGAGCAGTACTTC.

The genes are TRBV5-1 and TRBJ2-5; D is unclear. Trimming pared 3 bases from V and 0 bases from J, leaving 3 bases between. CDR3 length: 12 amino acids. Per the germline V gene, CDR1 is SGHRS and CDR2 is YFSETQ. The chain's CDR3 is CASSSHQETQYF. In DNA, the CDR3 is TGCGCCAGCAGCTCCCACCAAGAGACCCAGTACTTC.

This sequence joins TRBV6-6 and TRBJ1-5; tentatively, D is TRBD1 (5 bases). The germline gives CDR1 MNHNY, CDR2 SVGAGI (reference sequence). Trimming stripped 6 bases from V and 1 base from J, with 10 bases between. The CDR3 length is 14 residues. The chain's CDR3 is CASSAGHSNQPQHF. In DNA form, the CDR3 reads TGTGCCAGCAGCGCCGGACACAGCAATCAGCCCCAGCATTTT.

This clone came up once. The genes are TRBV15 and TRBJ1-5, with unresolved D. The germline V and J ends were trimmed by 0 bases and 5 bases, with 8 bases remaining between them. Germline V gene data show CDR1 as LNHNV and CDR2 as YYDKDF (reference sequence). The CDR3 is 14 amino acids. In DNA, the CDR3 is TGTGCCACCAGCAGAGAGGCGGGGTATCAGCCCCAGCATTTT. It translates to CATSREAGYQPQHF. The whole variable domain, filled in from reference TRBV15 and TRBJ1-5, reads DAMVIQNPRYQVTQFGKPVTLSCSQTLNHNVMYWYQQKSSQAPKLLFHYYDKDFNNEADTPDNFQSRRPNTSFCFLDIRSPGLGDTAMYLCATSREAGYQPQHFGDGTRLSIL.

This clone has more than one count but fewer than ten. The chain employs TRBV6-1 and TRBJ2-7; 11 bases are a match to TRBD1. Germline lookup yields CDR1 MNHNS and CDR2 SASEGT. The V segment lost 3 bases and the J segment 2 bases; nucleotides outside the gene matches: 6. This CDR3 comprises 16 residues. The DNA for the CDR3 is TGTGCCAGCAGTGACCCGGGACAGGGGGGGACCTACGAGCAGTACTTC. Protein: CASSDPGQGGTYEQYF.

This chain connects TRBV19 to TRBJ2-7; 15 positions agree with TRBD2. Germline V gene lookup returns CDR1 LNHDA and CDR2 SQIVND (reference sequence). Trimming removed 3 bases from V and 4 bases from J; junction bases left unmatched: 10. The CDR3 is made up of 18 amino acids. The CDR3 here is CASSISSTGLAGGYEQYF. In nucleotides, the CDR3 is TGTGCCAGTAGTATTTCTTCCACGGGACTAGCGGGAGGATACGAGCAGTACTTC.

The chain employs TRBV6-5 and TRBJ2-1; perhaps TRBD1 as D (6 bases). CDR3 length equals 15 residues. With 4 bases removed from V and 6 bases from J, the gap between germline ends came to 16 bases. The V gene's germline CDR1 is MNHEY and CDR2 SVGAGI. The CDR3 here is CASSFPGTPSNEQFF. The CDR3, as DNA: TGTGCCAGCAGTTTCCCCGGGACACCCAGCAATGAGCAGTTCTTC.

The J gene is TRBJ2-1, the V gene TRBV5-4; the D gene could be TRBD1 or TRBD2 (5 bases each). The V end was cut by 2 bases, the J end by 6 bases, with 15 bases between. CDR3 length equals 15 residues. The germline V gene encodes CDR1 SGHNT and CDR2 YYREEE (reference sequence). The chain's CDR3 is CASSLGGARVNEQFF. DNA for the CDR3: TGTGCCAGCAGCTTAGGTGGGGCGAGGGTCAATGAGCAGTTCTTC.

This clone was seen only a few times. This chain uses TRBV7-9 with TRBJ2-3; no clear D gene. The CDR3 consists of 13 residues. Per the germline V gene, CDR1 is SEHNR and CDR2 is FQNEAQ (reference sequence). V shed 4 bases and J shed 1 base, with 6 bases lying between them. In DNA form, the CDR3 reads TGTGCCAGCAGCTGGCAGGGCACAGATACGCAGTATTTT. It codes for CASSWQGTDTQYF. Variable domain in full (rest from reference TRBV7-9 and TRBJ2-3): DTGVSQNPRHKITKRGQNVTFRCDPISEHNRLYWYRQTLGQGPEFLTYFQNEAQLEKSRLLSDRFSAERPKGSFSTLEIQRTEQGDSAMYLCASSWQGTDTQYFGPGTRLTVL.

The gene calls are TRBV7-9 and TRBJ1-4; D is undetermined. Germline-derived CDR1 and CDR2 are SEHNR and FQNEAQ (reference sequence). The CDR3 contains 16 residues. V lost 2 bases to trimming and J lost 0 bases, with 10 bases between them. CDR3 sequence reads: CASSLIATATNEKLFF. For the CDR3, the DNA is TGTGCCAGCAGCTTAATCGCAACAGCAACTAATGAAAAACTGTTTTTT.

This clone was seen a few times. The chain employs TRBV19 and TRBJ2-2, with 10 bases matching TRBD1. The CDR3 covers 15 residues. V was pared by 5 bases and J by 7 bases, with 7 bases of the junction left unmatched. Germline-derived CDR1 and CDR2 are LNHDA and SQIVND (reference sequence). The CDR3, as DNA: TGTGCCAGTAGTCCATCGACAGGGGGCGGCGGGGAGCTGTTTTTT. As protein: CASSPSTGGGGELFF.

This clone was seen only a few times. The chain carries TRBV5-1 and TRBJ2-7; no reliable D call. Trimming removed 0 bases from V and 1 base from J, with 5 bases in between. Germline-derived CDR1 and CDR2 are SGHRS and YFSETQ. CDR3 length: 13 amino acids. CDR3: CASSLDWSYEQYF. The DNA of the CDR3 is TGCGCCAGCAGCTTGGACTGGTCCTACGAGCAGTACTTC.

The V and J genes are TRBV6-5 and TRBJ1-2; the D is unclear. Germline CDR1 is MNHEY and CDR2 is SVGAGI. V was pared by 0 bases and J by 6 bases, with 11 bases between. The CDR3 runs to 14 residues. CDR3 amino acids: CASSYSIIRDGYTF. The CDR3 DNA is TGTGCCAGCAGTTACTCGATTATACGGGATGGCTACACCTTC.

The chain carries TRBV7-9 and TRBJ2-7, with 8 nucleotides matching TRBD1. V lost 5 bases, J lost 2 bases, and 5 bases stayed unmatched. Looked up from germline, CDR1 is SEHNR and CDR2 is FQNEAQ (reference sequence). The CDR3 has 14 amino acids. The CDR3 DNA sequence: TGTGCCAGCAGCCCCGGGACAGGACCCTACGAGCAGTACTTC. Its translation: CASSPGTGPYEQYF.

This chain joins TRBV5-6 and TRBJ1-1, with TRBD1 as a possible D gene (5 bases). CDR1 and CDR2 from the germline V gene are SGHDT and YYEEEE. The CDR3 has 14 amino acids. V gave up 0 bases and J gave up 1 base, with 7 bases separating them. CDR3 residues: CASSLGQPNTEAFF. The CDR3 bases are TGTGCCAGCAGCTTGGGACAGCCGAACACTGAAGCTTTCTTT.

V usage is TRBV6-5 and J usage is TRBJ2-1; D remains ambiguous. Germline V gives CDR1 MNHEY, CDR2 SVGAGI. Trimming removed 0 bases at V and 6 bases at J, with 12 bases between. The CDR3 length is 15 residues. The CDR3 protein is CASSYSPGSGNEQFF. The CDR3 DNA reads as TGTGCCAGCAGTTACTCCCCAGGTTCTGGCAATGAGCAGTTCTTC.